A selection of T cell receptor beta chains follows, all from one sample in a study of blood T cell repertoires in COVID-19. Repertoires were generated with immunoSEQ multiplex PCR, while TCRdb's copy carries only in-frame clones and drops some. The profile shows around 140,000 clones, 81% of them singletons. Sequencing input: peripheral blood. The receptors were sampled from a woman in her fifties or sixties with active or convalescent COVID-19. Each CDR3 is given with its conserved first and last residue. D genes are given only for firm matches. A clone size is listed for some rows: how often the clone was seen (once, few, many), or a class if it is expanded.

TRBJ2-7 TRBD2 TRBV28 NA CASSSYSGGAYEQYF TGTGCCAGCAGTTCCTACAGCGGGGGAGCCTACGAGCAGTACTTC
TRBJ2-1 NA TRBV7-2 once CASSLTGSPYNEQFF TGTGCCAGCAGCTTAACCGGGAGCCCCTACAATGAGCAGTTCTTC
TRBJ1-1 NA TRBV7-2 few CASEGTPNTEAFF TGTGCCAGCGAAGGGACACCGAACACTGAAGCTTTCTTT
TRBJ1-2 TRBD1 TRBV7-9 NA CASSSSRPTGIGNGYTF TGTGCCAGCAGCTCCTCCCGCCCGACAGGGATAGGAAATGGCTACACCTTC
TRBJ1-6 NA TRBV18 few CASSPVQDSPLHF TGTGCCAGCTCACCCGTCCAGGATTCACCCCTCCACTTT
TRBJ2-3 NA TRBV7-9 once CASSLQTGTDTQYF TGTGCCAGCAGCCTTCAAACGGGCACAGATACGCAGTATTTT
TRBJ2-7 NA TRBV4-2 NA CASSQETFRGRNEQYF TGTGCCAGCAGCCAAGAAACGTTCAGGGGGAGGAACGAGCAGTACTTC
TRBJ2-1 TRBD2 TRBV5-1 NA CASSFSGGVSNEQFF TGCGCCAGCAGCTTCAGCGGGGGGGTGAGCAATGAGCAGTTCTTC
TRBJ2-1 TRBD2 TRBV7-8 few CASSISSGGINEQFF TGTGCCAGCAGCATATCTAGCGGGGGGATCAATGAGCAGTTCTTC
TRBJ1-5 TRBD1 TRBV19 NA CASSNGQGGAQPQHF TGTGCCAGTAGTAACGGACAGGGGGGGGCTCAGCCCCAGCATTTT
TRBJ2-5 NA TRBV29-1 NA CSVTGQRYQETQYF TGCAGCGTTACCGGACAGAGGTACCAAGAGACCCAGTACTTC
TRBJ1-5 TRBD1 TRBV6-2/TRBV6-3 NA CASSRGQGWQPQHF TGTGCCAGCAGTAGGGGACAGGGGTGGCAGCCCCAGCATTTT
TRBJ2-6 TRBD1 TRBV7-2 once CASSLPGQGRVGANVLTF TGTGCCAGCAGCTTACCTGGACAGGGAAGGGTCGGGGCCAACGTCCTGACTTTC
TRBJ1-2 NA TRBV5-4 NA CASSRSGDYYGYTF TGTGCCAGCAGCCGATCGGGGGACTACTATGGCTACACCTTC
TRBJ1-2 TRBD1 TRBV5-4 once CASSLPGQGANGYTF TGTGCCAGCAGCTTACCGGGACAGGGGGCGAATGGCTACACCTTC
TRBJ2-2 TRBD2 TRBV29-1 NA CSVELPGGRNTGELFF TGCAGCGTTGAGTTGCCGGGGGGGCGTAACACCGGGGAGCTGTTTTTT
TRBJ2-2 TRBD2 TRBV7-2 NA CASSFAGLAGANTGELFF TGTGCCAGCAGCTTTGCGGGACTAGCGGGAGCGAACACCGGGGAGCTGTTTTTT
TRBJ2-1 TRBD2 TRBV18 NA CASSRQTSGNGYEQFF TGTGCCAGCTCACGCCAAACTAGCGGGAATGGGTATGAGCAGTTCTTC
TRBJ2-7 NA TRBV6-5 NA CASTTRPTVYYEQYF TGTGCCAGCACCACTCGCCCGACAGTATACTACGAGCAGTACTTC
TRBJ2-3 TRBD1 TRBV24-1 NA CATSAGTGHTDTQYF TGTGCCACCAGTGCCGGGACAGGGCACACAGATACGCAGTATTTT
TRBJ2-5 TRBD2 TRBV27 NA CASSPLPGTKYQETQYF TGTGCCAGCAGTCCCCTCCCCGGGACTAAGTACCAAGAGACCCAGTACTTC
TRBJ2-7 TRBD2 TRBV29-1 NA CSVEVGGLAGSYEQYF TGCAGCGTTGAAGTTGGCGGACTAGCGGGATCCTACGAGCAGTACTTC
TRBJ1-1 NA TRBV28 NA CASSHGVGGTEAFF TGTGCCAGCAGCCATGGAGTAGGGGGCACTGAAGCTTTCTTT
TRBJ2-1 TRBD2 TRBV7-6 NA CASSAGVAGANEQFF TGTGCCAGCAGCGCCGGGGTAGCGGGAGCCAATGAGCAGTTCTTC
TRBJ2-5 TRBD1 TRBV29-1 NA CSVEGGDRETQYF TGCAGCGTTGAAGGGGGGGACAGGGAAACCCAGTACTTC
TRBJ2-3 NA TRBV6-5 NA CASNGFRTDTQYF TGTGCCAGCAACGGTTTCAGGACAGATACGCAGTATTTT
TRBJ1-6 NA TRBV7-8 NA CASSLLPGTSSYNSPLHF TGTGCCAGCAGCTTGTTACCCGGGACTAGCTCCTATAATTCACCCCTCCACTTT
TRBJ2-5 NA TRBV29-1 NA CSARTGQETQYF TGCAGCGCCAGAACAGGACAAGAGACCCAGTACTTC
TRBJ1-1 NA TRBV12-3/TRBV12-4 few CASSLGLEAFF TGTGCCAGCAGTTTAGGCCTAGAAGCTTTCTTT
TRBJ1-2 TRBD1 TRBV27 NA CASSRTGVNGYTF TGTGCCAGCAGTCGGACAGGGGTGAATGGCTACACCTTC
TRBJ2-3 NA TRBV27 NA CASRLQGADTQYF TGTGCCAGCAGGTTACAGGGTGCAGATACGCAGTATTTT
TRBJ2-5 NA TRBV5-1 NA CASSRGQPYQETQYF TGCGCCAGCAGCCGAGGACAGCCTTACCAAGAGACCCAGTACTTC
TRBJ1-1 TRBD1 TRBV30 NA CAWVDRGPTFF TGTGCCTGGGTTGACAGGGGACCTACTTTCTTT
TRBJ2-7 NA TRBV11-1 NA CASSSPGRSPLEQYF TGTGCCAGCAGCTCCCCGGGGAGGTCACCTCTGGAGCAGTACTTC
TRBJ1-2 NA TRBV6-6 many CASSLEDQSGYTF TGTGCCAGCAGCCTTGAGGATCAGAGCGGCTACACCTTC
TRBJ1-5 TRBD1 TRBV19 few CASSNSRGPGQPQHF TGTGCCAGTAGTAACTCCAGGGGGCCGGGTCAGCCCCAGCATTTT
TRBJ1-1 NA TRBV19 NA CASSIAVDTEAFF TGTGCCAGTAGTATAGCGGTGGACACTGAAGCTTTCTTT
TRBJ2-1 NA TRBV13 NA CASSTKPRGDNEQFF TGTGCCAGCAGCACCAAGCCCAGGGGGGACAATGAGCAGTTCTTC
TRBJ1-1 NA TRBV7-9 few CASSLVPRREWGTEAFF TGTGCCAGCAGCTTAGTCCCCAGGAGGGAATGGGGCACTGAAGCTTTCTTT
TRBJ1-6 TRBD1 TRBV5-6 few CASRTGTGSNSPLHF TGTGCCAGCAGGACCGGGACAGGGTCGAATTCACCCCTCCACTTT
TRBJ1-6 NA TRBV7-2 NA CASSLGQGGASNSPLHF TGTGCCAGCAGCTTAGGGCAGGGAGGTGCTAGTAATTCACCCCTCCACTTT